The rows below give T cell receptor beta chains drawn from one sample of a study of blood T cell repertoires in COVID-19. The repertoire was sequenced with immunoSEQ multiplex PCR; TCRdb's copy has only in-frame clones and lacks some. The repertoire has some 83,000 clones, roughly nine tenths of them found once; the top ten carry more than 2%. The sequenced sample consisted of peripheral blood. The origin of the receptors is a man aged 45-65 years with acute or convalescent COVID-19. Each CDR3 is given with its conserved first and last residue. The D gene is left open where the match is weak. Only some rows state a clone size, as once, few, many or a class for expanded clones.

DNA: TGCAGCGTTGTCGGGACTAGCGGGAGCCGAGAGACCCAGTACTTC
CDR3: CSVVGTSGSRETQYF
D: TRBD2
V: TRBV29-1
size: NA
J: TRBJ2-5

DNA: TGTGCCACAATTGGGCCCTCCTTGAGCACAGATACGCAGTATTTT
CDR3: CATIGPSLSTDTQYF
D: NA
V: TRBV15
size: NA
J: TRBJ2-3

DNA: TGTGCCAGCCCCACAGTGGGGGCCAACGTCCTGACTTTC
CDR3: CASPTVGANVLTF
D: NA
V: TRBV30
size: NA
J: TRBJ2-6

DNA: TGTGCCAGCAGCTTAGGAACTACATACAATGAGCAGTTCTTC
CDR3: CASSLGTTYNEQFF
D: NA
V: TRBV5-5
size: NA
J: TRBJ2-1

DNA: TGTGCCAGCAGTCGGGAGACTGAAGCTTTCTTT
CDR3: CASSRETEAFF
D: NA
V: TRBV28
size: NA
J: TRBJ1-1

DNA: TGTGCCAGCAGCATAGCGGGTTTGTACGAGCAGTACTTC
CDR3: CASSIAGLYEQYF
D: TRBD2
V: TRBV5-4
size: NA
J: TRBJ2-7

DNA: TGTGCCAGCAGCCAAAGCGGACCACCCACAGATACGCAGTATTTT
CDR3: CASSQSGPPTDTQYF
D: NA
V: TRBV3-1/TRBV3-2
size: NA
J: TRBJ2-3

DNA: TGTGCCAGCAGCCAAGCTCCGTCGGGGAGGGAAAAACTGTTTTTT
CDR3: CASSQAPSGREKLFF
D: NA
V: TRBV3-1/TRBV3-2
size: NA
J: TRBJ1-4

DNA: TGTGCCAGCAGCGCAGAGGGTTGGAACTACACCTTC
CDR3: CASSAEGWNYTF
D: NA
V: TRBV11-2
size: once
J: TRBJ1-2

DNA: TGTGCCAGCAGTCAACAGGGAGCGCAGTACTTC
CDR3: CASSQQGAQYF
D: NA
V: TRBV6-5
size: NA
J: TRBJ2-7

DNA: TGTGCCAGCAGCCCGACCGGACAGAACACCGGGGAGCTGTTTTTT
CDR3: CASSPTGQNTGELFF
D: NA
V: TRBV7-8
size: NA
J: TRBJ2-2

DNA: TGTGCCAGCAGTCAACAGGGTACAGATACGCAGTATTTT
CDR3: CASSQQGTDTQYF
D: NA
V: TRBV14
size: NA
J: TRBJ2-3

DNA: TGTGCCAGCAGCAAAGGATCAAGACCCGGGGCTAGCGGAGCCGGGGAGCTGTTTTTT
CDR3: CASSKGSRPGASGAGELFF
D: NA
V: TRBV21-1
size: NA
J: TRBJ2-2

DNA: TGCAGCGTTACACAGGGCGGGGAGCTGTTTTTT
CDR3: CSVTQGGELFF
D: NA
V: TRBV29-1
size: NA
J: TRBJ2-2

DNA: TGTGCCAGCAGCTTGAGTCAACAGGGGAACACTGAAGCTTTCTTT
CDR3: CASSLSQQGNTEAFF
D: NA
V: TRBV7-2
size: few
J: TRBJ1-1

DNA: TGTGCCAGCAGTGAAAGGGGGCATGGCTACACCTTC
CDR3: CASSERGHGYTF
D: TRBD1
V: TRBV25-1
size: NA
J: TRBJ1-2

DNA: TGCAGCGTCCGAACAGGGAGCTCTGGGGCCAACGTCCTGACTTTC
CDR3: CSVRTGSSGANVLTF
D: NA
V: TRBV29-1
size: NA
J: TRBJ2-6

DNA: TGTGCCAGCACACCGGGACTAGCGGGGTACACCGGGGAGCTGTTTTTT
CDR3: CASTPGLAGYTGELFF
D: TRBD2
V: TRBV28
size: NA
J: TRBJ2-2